A single sample gave rise to the 10 T cell receptor beta chains below, sequenced in a study of cytomegalovirus exposure and HLA in healthy donors. TCRdb keeps only in-frame clones here, not all; method: immunoSEQ multiplex PCR. The table has roughly 260,000 clones, 85% to 90% seen once. Source material: PBMCs. The receptors here all came from a man younger than 35 in good health and CMV-seronegative.

Turning to this clone: The same CDR3 arises from other DNA sequences in this sample as well. The gene calls are TRBV9 and TRBJ2-2, with a tentative D call TRBD1 (7 bases). The CDR3 is 13 residues long. Germline loops: CDR1 SGDLS, CDR2 YYNGEE. Trimming shortened V by 4 bases and J by 5 bases, and 9 bases separated the two germline ends. CDR3 sequence (DNA): TGTGCCAGCAGCTCAGGGGGGACCGGGGAGCTGTTTTTT. It is translated as CASSSGGTGELFF.

This chain links TRBV5-6 with TRBJ1-3; weak D call: TRBD1 (5 bases). V was cut by 0 bases and J by 0 bases, with 13 bases left in between. CDR1 and CDR2 from the germline V gene are SGHDT and YYEEEE. CDR3 length: 17 amino acids. The CDR3 nucleotides read TGTGCCAGCAGCTTGGCCCGGACATCTTACTCTGGAAACACCATATATTTT. It specifies CASSLARTSYSGNTIYF.

The V call is TRBV19, the J call TRBJ1-5, with TRBD1 as a possible D gene (6 bases). V was pared by 2 bases and J by 6 bases, with 14 bases between. This CDR3 has 15 amino acids. The germline CDR1 and CDR2 sequences are LNHDA and SQIVND (reference sequence). CDR3 DNA sequence: TGTGCCAGTAGTATAAGTCAGGGGTATAGTCAGCCCCAGCATTTT. Its protein is CASSISQGYSQPQHF.

The chain combines TRBV9 with TRBJ1-3, with D tentatively TRBD1 (5 bases). In germline, CDR1 is SGDLS, CDR2 YYNGEE. The CDR3 runs to 15 residues. The V end was cut by 3 bases, the J end by 4 bases, with 14 bases between. For the CDR3, the DNA is TGTGCCAGCAGCGACCCCCCAGGGCGAGGAAACACCATATATTTT. Amino acid sequence: CASSDPPGRGNTIYF.

The chain's CDR3 is CASSLVDSAGNEQFF. In nucleotides, the CDR3 is TGTGCCAGCAGCTTAGTGGATAGCGCTGGGAATGAGCAGTTCTTC. The chain couples TRBV7-6 to TRBJ2-1; tentative D call: TRBD2 (5 bases). Trimming shortened V by 1 base and J by 7 bases, and 14 bases separated the two germline ends. The germline CDR1 and CDR2 sequences are SGHVS and FNYEAQ. This CDR3 has 15 residues.

This chain uses TRBV5-6 with TRBJ2-5; the D gene is possibly TRBD1 (5 bases). Germline CDR1 is SGHDT and CDR2 is YYEEEE. V lost 0 bases to trimming and J lost 7 bases, with 10 bases between them. CDR3 length equals 13 residues. CDR3 DNA sequence: TGTGCCAGCAGCTTGGTAGGGGTCGGGACCCAGTACTTC. It yields the protein CASSLVGVGTQYF.

This chain joins TRBV10-3 and TRBJ2-2; D may be TRBD1 (6 bases). The CDR3 is 16 residues long. Trimming pared 6 bases from V and 6 bases from J, leaving 20 bases between. Germline assignment: CDR1 ENHRY and CDR2 SYGVKD. DNA of the CDR3: TGTGCCATCAGATGGGACGGACAGACTTCATCCGGGGAGCTGTTTTTT. Amino acids: CAIRWDGQTSSGELFF.

The chain couples TRBV19 to TRBJ2-7; possible D gene TRBD1, 7 bases. Per germline, CDR1 LNHDA and CDR2 SQIVND (reference sequence). The V end was cut by 3 bases, the J end by 2 bases, with 20 bases between. This CDR3 contains 17 residues. For the CDR3, the DNA is TGTGCCAGTAGTATCCTTGGCGGGACAGTGATACCCTACGAGCAGTACTTC. This translates into CASSILGGTVIPYEQYF. Full variable domain (missing parts from reference TRBV19 and TRBJ2-7): DGGITQSPKYLFRKEGQNVTLSCEQNLNHDAMYWYRQDPGQGLRLIYYSQIVNDFQKGDIAEGYSVSREKKESFPLTVTSAQKNPTAFYLCASSILGGTVIPYEQYFGPGTRLTVT.

This chain joins TRBV4-2 and TRBJ2-7; 7 nucleotides match TRBD1. This CDR3 spans 16 amino acids. Germline lookup yields CDR1 LGHNA and CDR2 YNFKEQ. The V and J ends lost 4 bases and 0 bases, in that order; junction bases with no gene match: 9. CDR3: CASSPGLGDSSYEQYF. The DNA for the CDR3 is TGTGCCAGCAGCCCCGGTCTGGGGGACAGCTCCTACGAGCAGTACTTC.

The chain links TRBV7-2 to TRBJ2-5; 13 bases line up with TRBD2. CDR1 and CDR2 from the germline V gene are SGHTA and FQGNSA. This CDR3 region has 17 residues. Trimming took 1 base from V and 1 from J; bases not matched to a gene: 3. This CDR3 is CASSLGGLAGVQETQYF. In DNA form, the CDR3 reads TGTGCCAGCAGCTTAGGAGGACTAGCGGGGGTCCAAGAGACCCAGTACTTC.